One and the same sample provided the 30 T cell receptor beta chains below, sequenced in a study of T cell responses to AZD1222 COVID-19 vaccine. Method: immunoSEQ multiplex PCR; TCRdb's copy keeps in-frame clones and lacks some. The data show approximately 180,000 clones, 85% to 90% seen once. This specimen was peripheral blood, taken on day 0 of AZD1222 vaccination. The receptors here all came from an adult in good health.

This clone appeared a single time. The genes are TRBV6-6 and TRBJ2-2, with TRBD2 matching 10 bases. Germline assignment: CDR1 MNHNY and CDR2 SVGAGI (reference sequence). The V segment lost 9 bases and the J segment 4 bases; nucleotides outside the gene matches: 11. The CDR3 length is 16 residues. Here the CDR3 DNA reads TGTGCCAGTACCGACCTAGCGGGGGAATTCACCGGGGAGCTGTTTTTT. Amino acid sequence: CASTDLAGEFTGELFF.

This sequence joins TRBV18 and TRBJ1-4; 10 positions match TRBD1. Trimming took 0 bases from V and 3 from J; bases not matched to a gene: 4. This CDR3 spans 17 amino acids. The germline gives CDR1 KGHSH, CDR2 LQKENI. CDR3 sequence: CASSPPRTGGSNEKLFF. CDR3 nucleotides: TGTGCCAGCTCACCACCGAGGACAGGGGGTTCTAATGAAAAACTGTTTTTT.

The rearrangement links TRBV5-1 to TRBJ1-1; D might be TRBD1 (6 bases). CDR1 and CDR2 (germline): SGHRS, YFSETQ. CDR3 length: 14 residues. With 3 bases removed from V and 4 bases from J, the gap between germline ends came to 13 bases. The CDR3 DNA reads TGCGCCAGCAGCTCACAGGGTGGGAGCACTGAAGCTTTCTTT. It encodes CASSSQGGSTEAFF. The whole variable domain, filled in from reference TRBV5-1 and TRBJ1-1, reads KAGVTQTPRYLIKTRGQQVTLSCSPISGHRSVSWYQQTPGQGLQFLFEYFSETQRNKGNFPGRFSGRQFSNSRSEMNVSTLELGDSALYLCASSSQGGSTEAFFGQGTRLTVV.

The V call is TRBV6-5, the J call TRBJ1-1, with a weak D call TRBD1 (6 bases). Germline values: CDR1 MNHEY, CDR2 SVGAGI. The CDR3 has 16 residues. V lost 0 bases and J 0 bases, leaving 11 bases between the germline ends. The CDR3: CASSYSPQGMNTEAFF. The CDR3 DNA is TGTGCCAGCAGTTACTCGCCTCAGGGGATGAACACTGAAGCTTTCTTT.

The chain couples TRBV28 to TRBJ2-1; D possibly matches TRBD1 or TRBD2 (5 bases each). The germline V and J ends were trimmed by 4 bases and 4 bases, with 5 bases remaining between them. The CDR3 spans 12 residues. The V gene's germline CDR1 is MDHEN and CDR2 SYDVKM. CDR3 DNA: TGTGCCAGCAGTTGGGGGTACAATGAGCAGTTCTTC. It encodes CASSWGYNEQFF.

This clone has just one count. The V and J genes are TRBV27 and TRBJ1-1, with TRBD1 identical over 9 bases. The V gene end was trimmed by 7 bases and the J gene end by 4 bases; junction bases not matched to a gene: 19. The germline gives CDR1 MNHEY, CDR2 SMNVEV (reference sequence). This CDR3 contains 18 residues. In DNA form, the CDR3 reads TGTGCCAGCAAAAAAACCTCCGGGACAGGGTTGTCGAGCACTGAAGCTTTCTTT. As protein: CASKKTSGTGLSSTEAFF.

The V and J genes are TRBV5-4 and TRBJ2-1; D possibly corresponds to TRBD2 (6 bases). CDR1 SGHNT and CDR2 YYREEE come from the germline V gene (reference sequence). The CDR3 covers 16 residues. The V end lost 0 bases, the J end lost 6 bases, and 16 bases lay between the germline ends. CDR3 coding DNA: TGTGCCAGCAGCTTGGAGGCAGGGACTGGCCTCAATGAGCAGTTCTTC. It yields the protein CASSLEAGTGLNEQFF.

The V gene is TRBV19, the J gene TRBJ2-1; 7 positions agree with TRBD2. CDR3 size: 15 residues. From germline, CDR1 is LNHDA and CDR2 SQIVND (reference sequence). V lost 11 bases, J lost 1 base, and 11 bases stayed unmatched. In nucleotides, the CDR3 is TGTGCCGCAGGATGGGGCGGGAGTTCCTACAATGAGCAGTTCTTC. Protein: CAAGWGGSSYNEQFF. Full variable domain (outside the CDR3, taken from reference TRBV19 and TRBJ2-1): DGGITQSPKYLFRKEGQNVTLSCEQNLNHDAMYWYRQDPGQGLRLIYYSQIVNDFQKGDIAEGYSVSREKKESFPLTVTSAQKNPTAFYLCAAGWGGSSYNEQFFGPGTRLTVL.

The chain couples TRBV6-5 to TRBJ1-3, with D perhaps TRBD1 (5 bases). Germline V CDR1 and CDR2: MNHEY, SVGAGI. The length of the CDR3 is 14 residues. Between the trimmed V and J ends, which lost 6 bases and 8 bases, there was a span of 17 bases. Here the CDR3 reads CASSYRQGIDTIYF. The CDR3 DNA reads TGTGCCAGCAGCTACAGGCAGGGCATAGACACCATATATTTT.

The chain employs TRBV10-3 and TRBJ1-1; D gene ambiguous. The V gene lost 6 bases and the J gene lost 1 base, with 9 bases spanning the gap. The CDR3 spans 13 residues. CDR1 and CDR2 from the germline V gene are ENHRY and SYGVKD. In DNA form, the CDR3 reads TGTGCCATCAGGGCAGAGGGGAACACTGAAGCTTTCTTT. Its protein is CAIRAEGNTEAFF.

The chain employs TRBV28 and TRBJ2-1; TRBD1 is a possible D gene (5 bases). V was clipped by 4 bases and J by 10 bases, with 11 bases between them. Germline CDR1 reads MDHEN; CDR2 reads SYDVKM. The CDR3 runs to 12 residues. In nucleotides, the CDR3 is TGTGCCAGCAGTTCCAGGGTACGGGAGCAGTTCTTC. Amino acid sequence: CASSSRVREQFF.

V and J are TRBV5-1 and TRBJ2-3; 11 positions agree with TRBD1. CDR3 length: 17 residues. After removal of 4 bases from V and 4 bases from J, the junction contained 11 bases not matched to a gene. Germline CDR1 reads SGHRS; CDR2 reads YFSETQ. CDR3 loop: CASSHRRTGGTPDTQYF. CDR3 nucleotides: TGCGCCAGCAGCCATCGGCGGACAGGGGGCACTCCAGATACGCAGTATTTT.

This sequence joins TRBV18 and TRBJ1-6; D gene unclear. The CDR3 totals 15 residues. Germline V gives CDR1 KGHSH, CDR2 LQKENI. Trimming cost V 1 base and J 5 bases, with 9 bases left between them. DNA for the CDR3: TGTGCCAGCTCACCACTGAGGGTTGATAATTCACCCCTCCACTTT. Encoded protein: CASSPLRVDNSPLHF.

The rearrangement links TRBV28 to TRBJ2-7, with D maybe TRBD2 (6 bases). This CDR3 is 15 amino acids long. Looked up from germline, CDR1 is MDHEN and CDR2 is SYDVKM. V dropped 4 bases and J dropped 0 bases, with 13 bases sitting between them. The chain's CDR3 is CASSSRGGSSYEQYF. The CDR3 region has the DNA TGTGCCAGCAGTTCCCGTGGGGGGAGCTCCTACGAGCAGTACTTC.

The sample holds one count of this clone. The chain recombines TRBV20-1 with TRBJ2-1, with D tentatively TRBD1 (5 bases). CDR3 length equals 13 residues. Looked up from germline, CDR1 is DFQATT and CDR2 is SNEGSKA (reference sequence). V was clipped by 3 bases and J by 9 bases, with 15 bases between them. CDR3 coding DNA: TGCAGTGCTAGTGGGCAGGGTTTGGGTGAGCAGTTCTTC. Protein: CSASGQGLGEQFF.

V gene TRBV6-1 combines with J gene TRBJ2-1; D may be TRBD1 or TRBD2 (5 bases each). Germline CDR1 reads MNHNS; CDR2 reads SASEGT. CDR3 length: 15 amino acids. V lost 1 base and J 5 bases, leaving 12 bases between the germline ends. The CDR3 DNA reads TGTGCCAGCAGTGAAGTTGGGGGACCGGACAATGAGCAGTTCTTC. Translated: CASSEVGGPDNEQFF.

The chain joins TRBV15 to TRBJ1-1; D gene unclear. Germline V gene lookup returns CDR1 LNHNV and CDR2 YYDKDF (reference sequence). Trimming removed 4 bases at V and 0 bases at J, with 6 bases between. This CDR3 has 13 amino acids. The CDR3 sequence is CATSIRVNTEAFF. CDR3 coding DNA: TGTGCCACCAGCATTCGGGTGAACACTGAAGCTTTCTTT.

The J gene is TRBJ1-3, the V gene TRBV28; D is unclear. Per germline, CDR1 MDHEN and CDR2 SYDVKM. Deletions cut 2 bases from V and 5 bases from J, with 7 bases between. The CDR3 runs 13 residues. CDR3 protein: CASSLMHRNTIYF. Written as DNA, the CDR3 is TGTGCCAGCAGTTTAATGCATAGAAACACCATATATTTT.

The rearrangement uses TRBV19 and TRBJ2-5; D call uncertain. CDR3 length: 12 residues. Trimming cost V 5 bases and J 6 bases, with 10 bases left between them. The germline V gene encodes CDR1 LNHDA and CDR2 SQIVND (reference sequence). CDR3 in amino acids: CASSQDGQTQYF. As DNA, the CDR3 is TGTGCCAGTAGTCAGGACGGACAGACCCAGTACTTC.

The V gene is TRBV6-2 or TRBV6-3, the J gene TRBJ1-2; 7 positions match TRBD1. CDR3 length equals 15 residues. V lost 5 bases to trimming and J lost 3 bases; unmatched junction nucleotides: 9. Germline loops: CDR1 MNHEY, CDR2 SVGEGT. CDR3 DNA: TGTGCCAGCAGTCCCGGGGACAGTGGGTACTATGGCTACACCTTC. Its translation: CASSPGDSGYYGYTF.

V usage is TRBV27 and J usage is TRBJ2-2; D might be TRBD2 (5 bases). The germline V and J ends were trimmed by 6 bases and 4 bases, with 15 bases remaining between them. This CDR3 region has 15 residues. Germline V gives CDR1 MNHEY, CDR2 SMNVEV (reference sequence). CDR3 DNA sequence: TGTGCCAGCAGCGCCCTAGCTGGGCGCACCGGGGAGCTGTTTTTT. This codes for CASSALAGRTGELFF.

This chain links TRBV30 with TRBJ2-3; 10 bases map to TRBD2. V gave up 0 bases and J gave up 2 bases; unmatched junction bases: 2. This CDR3 has 15 residues. The germline CDR1 and CDR2 sequences are GTSNPN and SVGIG (reference sequence). This CDR3 is CAWSVLAGYTDTQYF. The CDR3 region has the DNA TGTGCCTGGAGTGTACTAGCGGGGTACACAGATACGCAGTATTTT.

This chain connects TRBV18 to TRBJ2-2; D gene uncertain. V was clipped by 0 bases and J by 4 bases, with 12 bases between them. This CDR3 has 16 residues. Germline V CDR1 and CDR2: KGHSH, LQKENI. The CDR3 region has the DNA TGTGCCAGCTCACCACCGGGCCGACGGTCCACCGGGGAGCTGTTTTTT. It is translated as CASSPPGRRSTGELFF.

The V and J genes are TRBV11-2 and TRBJ1-5; weak D call: TRBD1 (6 bases). Germline CDR1 SGHAT, CDR2 FQNNGV. The CDR3 contains 14 residues. Trimming pared 0 bases from V and 6 bases from J, leaving 9 bases between. DNA of the CDR3: TGTGCCAGCAGCTTAGATAGAGGGGGTCAGCCCCAGCATTTT. The encoded protein is CASSLDRGGQPQHF.

The rearrangement links TRBV19 to TRBJ1-5, with D possibly TRBD1 on 6 matching bases. Per the germline V gene, CDR1 is LNHDA and CDR2 is SQIVND (reference sequence). Trimming took off 7 bases at V and 6 bases at J, with 22 bases between the two ends. CDR3 length equals 16 residues. The CDR3 region has the DNA TGTGCCAGTACCAGGAGGGGGGCGGGCACGGGTCAGCCCCAGCATTTT. Amino acids: CASTRRGAGTGQPQHF.

The chain has TRBV24-1 and TRBJ2-1; tentatively, D is TRBD2 (5 bases). The germline gives CDR1 KGHDR, CDR2 SFDVKD. The CDR3 consists of 16 residues. V was cut by 0 bases and J by 5 bases, with 13 bases left in between. This CDR3 is CATSDLRFGGHNEQFF. The CDR3 DNA reads as TGTGCCACCAGTGATTTGAGGTTCGGAGGTCACAATGAGCAGTTCTTC.

This chain joins TRBV2 and TRBJ1-2, with 8 nucleotides matching TRBD1. Germline CDR1 and CDR2: SNHLY and FYNNEI. The ends lost 6 bases at V and 3 bases at J; junction bases unmatched: 6. The CDR3 runs 14 residues. The CDR3 loop is CASSVRGLDYGYTF. DNA for the CDR3: TGTGCCAGCAGCGTCAGGGGGCTCGACTATGGCTACACCTTC.

The V and J genes are TRBV28 and TRBJ2-5; the D gene is possibly TRBD1 (6 bases). The germline V gene encodes CDR1 MDHEN and CDR2 SYDVKM. The ends were cut back, 6 bases at V and 3 bases at J, with 20 bases in the middle. The CDR3 has 16 amino acids. The CDR3 sequence: CASSLPPGHTEETQYF. CDR3 bases: TGTGCCAGCAGCCTCCCCCCGGGACACACAGAAGAGACCCAGTACTTC.

This rearrangement joins TRBV7-2 to TRBJ2-3; 12 bases align to TRBD2. This CDR3 has 17 amino acids. V lost 2 bases to trimming and J lost 3 bases; unmatched junction nucleotides: 6. The germline gives CDR1 SGHTA, CDR2 FQGNSA. CDR3 coding DNA: TGTGCCAGCAGCTTAATGGCCCTAGCGGGAGGGACAGATACGCAGTATTTT. Translated: CASSLMALAGGTDTQYF.

The gene calls are TRBV18 and TRBJ2-1, with a tentative D call TRBD2 (5 bases). Germline CDR1 reads KGHSH; CDR2 reads LQKENI. CDR3 length: 17 residues. V lost 2 bases to trimming and J lost 6 bases, with 20 bases between them. The CDR3 sequence: CASSPTASQGPSNEQFF. The CDR3 coding sequence is TGTGCCAGCTCACCAACAGCTAGCCAAGGCCCCAGCAATGAGCAGTTCTTC. Full variable domain (rest looked up from reference TRBV18 and TRBJ2-1): NAGVMQNPRHLVRRRGQEARLRCSPMKGHSHVYWYRQLPEEGLKFMVYLQKENIIDESGMPKERFSAEFPKEGPSILRIQQVVRGDSAAYFCASSPTASQGPSNEQFFGPGTRLTVL.